This TCR beta chain appears in the sequencing data of a study of CXCR3-negative and CXCR3-positive naive CD8 T cells. Broader study findings: Diversity proved comparably high across both naive subsets and much lower in memory CD8+ cells. TRB CDR3s of CXCR3-positive naive cells were more hydrophobic than those of CXCR3-negative naive cells.

Worth noting for this clonotype: Its antigen is as yet unknown.

Germline V CDR1 and CDR2: SGHDT, YYEEEE. This CDR3 has 15 residues. Libraries of TRB cDNA were made by 5' RACE and carried UMIs. Reanalyzing the 5' RACE reads, TCRdb keeps one entry per CDR3 protein, without DNA. Its listing shows some 140,000 distinct CDR3 sequences. V is TRBV5-6 and J is TRBJ2-5; checking the TCRdb D call of TRBD1 is not possible without DNA. The sequence derives from a human donor in good health. Some clones in this sample may be carry-over from other donors' samples. The sequenced sample was naive CXCR3+ CD8+ T cells from blood. Subset of the sample: CD45RO-CCR7+CD27+CD95- naive CD8+ T cells expressing CXCR3 (TNR3+). The CDR3 loop is CASRPGTGKQETQYF.